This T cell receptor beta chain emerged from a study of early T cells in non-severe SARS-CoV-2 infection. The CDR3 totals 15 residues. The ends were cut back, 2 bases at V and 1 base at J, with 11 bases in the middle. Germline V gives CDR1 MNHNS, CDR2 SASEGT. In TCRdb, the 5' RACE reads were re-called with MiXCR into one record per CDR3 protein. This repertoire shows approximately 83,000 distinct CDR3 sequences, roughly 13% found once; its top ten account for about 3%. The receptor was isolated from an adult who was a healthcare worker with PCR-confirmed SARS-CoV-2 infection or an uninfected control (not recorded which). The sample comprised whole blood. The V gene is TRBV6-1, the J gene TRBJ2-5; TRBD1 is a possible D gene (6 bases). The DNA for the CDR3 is TGTGCCAGCAGTGAATGGGGGCAGATCCAAGAGACCCAGTACTTC. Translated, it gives CASSEWGQIQETQYF.